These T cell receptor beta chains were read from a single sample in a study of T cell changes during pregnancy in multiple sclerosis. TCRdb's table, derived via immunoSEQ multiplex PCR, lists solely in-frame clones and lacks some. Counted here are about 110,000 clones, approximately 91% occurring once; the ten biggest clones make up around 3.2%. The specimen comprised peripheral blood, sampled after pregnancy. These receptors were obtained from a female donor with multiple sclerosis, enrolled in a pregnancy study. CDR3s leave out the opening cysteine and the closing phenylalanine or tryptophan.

CDR3: ASSEGGGNTGELF
J: TRBJ2-2
V: TRBV9

CDR3: ASSLGLAEQF
J: TRBJ2-1
V: TRBV5-4

CDR3: ASSAPDRGSFGYT
J: TRBJ1-2
V: TRBV2

CDR3: ASQAQSAHNEQF
J: TRBJ2-1
V: TRBV4-1

CDR3: ASTRAGGTDTQY
J: TRBJ2-3
V: TRBV2

CDR3: ASRDRGRDTQY
J: TRBJ2-3
V: TRBV11-2

CDR3: ASTTKRKAGHHSNQPQH
J: TRBJ1-5
V: TRBV19

CDR3: ASSMGTGDYEQY
J: TRBJ2-7
V: TRBV2

CDR3: ASSSRGDQPQH
J: TRBJ1-5
V: TRBV7-9

CDR3: ASSLEGPARANYGYT
J: TRBJ1-2
V: TRBV5-4

CDR3: ASTLAGEETQY
J: TRBJ2-5
V: TRBV6-1

CDR3: ASSLGQGLMNTEAF
J: TRBJ1-1
V: TRBV5-1

CDR3: ASSSDRGRGQETQY
J: TRBJ2-5
V: TRBV5-1

CDR3: ASSWRGLAGRQETQY
J: TRBJ2-5
V: TRBV5-1

CDR3: ASSWGTGNTEAF
J: TRBJ1-1
V: TRBV6-5

CDR3: ATSRGSRGNQPQH
J: TRBJ1-5
V: TRBV15

CDR3: ASSLPGPNIQY
J: TRBJ2-4
V: TRBV5-4

CDR3: ASSLTGGTDTQY
J: TRBJ2-3
V: TRBV18

CDR3: ASSDPGTGAEQY
J: TRBJ2-7
V: TRBV2

CDR3: ASSSWTGRWEQY
J: TRBJ2-7
V: TRBV19

CDR3: AWTGLSYNEQF
J: TRBJ2-1
V: TRBV30

CDR3: ATSRGGVGTEAF
J: TRBJ1-1
V: TRBV15

CDR3: AISETGFGNEQY
J: TRBJ2-7
V: TRBV10-3

CDR3: ASSFLDRGGSPLH
J: TRBJ1-6
V: TRBV13

CDR3: ATCEGAINQPQH
J: TRBJ1-5
V: TRBV15

CDR3: ASSLVRVTLRPSDYGYT
J: TRBJ1-2
V: TRBV7-2

CDR3: ASSPSTGELF
J: TRBJ2-2
V: TRBV6-5

CDR3: ASSEGRNTEAF
J: TRBJ1-1
V: TRBV2

CDR3: ASSTAGTSPYNEQF
J: TRBJ2-1
V: TRBV5-1

CDR3: ASSSGGYQETQY
J: TRBJ2-5
V: TRBV19

CDR3: ASGNDRGFLSPLH
J: TRBJ1-6
V: TRBV27

CDR3: ASSKASGEGRETQY
J: TRBJ2-5
V: TRBV6-1

CDR3: ASTNQGSHNEKLF
J: TRBJ1-4
V: TRBV2

CDR3: ASNRDRSRAIQAF
J: TRBJ1-1
V: TRBV6-1

CDR3: ASSPDPGGEQF
J: TRBJ2-1
V: TRBV5-4

CDR3: AWSELATYEQY
J: TRBJ2-7
V: TRBV30

CDR3: ASSPRGGWAEAF
J: TRBJ1-1
V: TRBV4-1

CDR3: ASSVLKFGGTDTQY
J: TRBJ2-3
V: TRBV9

CDR3: ASSAQAGGPDTQY
J: TRBJ2-3
V: TRBV9

CDR3: ASSLSGWSGANVLT
J: TRBJ2-6
V: TRBV11-2

CDR3: ASSVAELRTEAF
J: TRBJ1-1
V: TRBV9

CDR3: ASSPGDRRNTEAF
J: TRBJ1-1
V: TRBV18

CDR3: ASSRPGGGQRNTQY
J: TRBJ2-3
V: TRBV4-1

CDR3: ASSDPIARDRPNEKLF
J: TRBJ1-4
V: TRBV6-4

CDR3: ASSLLQQNSPLH
J: TRBJ1-6
V: TRBV13

CDR3: ASSPAGANYGYT
J: TRBJ1-2
V: TRBV18

CDR3: SVAVTEIYNEQF
J: TRBJ2-1
V: TRBV29-1

CDR3: ASGGQGPNYGYT
J: TRBJ1-2
V: TRBV5-4

CDR3: ASSWATNTGELF
J: TRBJ2-2
V: TRBV6-5

CDR3: ASSLDLAWQETQY
J: TRBJ2-5
V: TRBV7-9

CDR3: ASSVAGTAHNEQF
J: TRBJ2-1
V: TRBV25-1

CDR3: ASSTGTGLYGYT
J: TRBJ1-2
V: TRBV5-1

CDR3: ASSLEQSSYNEQF
J: TRBJ2-1
V: TRBV5-5

CDR3: ASSGYGGAGTEAF
J: TRBJ1-1
V: TRBV13